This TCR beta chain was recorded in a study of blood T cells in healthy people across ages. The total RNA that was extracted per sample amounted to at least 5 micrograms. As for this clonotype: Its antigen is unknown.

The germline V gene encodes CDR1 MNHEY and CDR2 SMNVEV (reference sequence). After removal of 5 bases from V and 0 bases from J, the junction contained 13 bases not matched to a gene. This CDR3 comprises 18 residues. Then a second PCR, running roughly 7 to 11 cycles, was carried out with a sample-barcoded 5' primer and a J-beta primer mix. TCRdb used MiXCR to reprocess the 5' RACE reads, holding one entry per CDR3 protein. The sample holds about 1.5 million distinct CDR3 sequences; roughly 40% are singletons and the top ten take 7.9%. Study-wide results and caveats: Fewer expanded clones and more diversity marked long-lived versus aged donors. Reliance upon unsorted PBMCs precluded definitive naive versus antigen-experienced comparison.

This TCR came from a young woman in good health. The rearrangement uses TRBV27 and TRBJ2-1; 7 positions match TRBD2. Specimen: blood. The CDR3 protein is CASSEPSGIDFSYNEQFF. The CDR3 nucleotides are TGTGCCAGCAGTGAACCCAGCGGGATCGACTTCTCCTACAATGAGCAGTTCTTC.